This T cell receptor beta chain is drawn from a study of Tregs in tolerant kidney transplant recipients. General observations from the study: Validation in larger populations is needed because few patients were studied.

The data were produced by immunoSEQ multiplex PCR, yet TCRdb's version contains in-frame clones alone and is incomplete. The table lists about 60,000 clones, roughly 92% of them singletons. Points on this clone: Its antigen is currently unknown.

The V end was cut by 1 base, the J end by 4 bases, with 11 bases between. Germline V gene lookup returns CDR1 MGHRA and CDR2 YSYEKL. There are 15 residues in the CDR3. The source material was CD8+ T cells from blood, sampled before the transplant. This receptor was identified in a human donor who received a combined kidney and bone marrow transplant. The chain is built from TRBV4-1 and TRBJ2-1; maybe TRBD1 (5 bases). The CDR3 DNA is TGCGCCAGCAGCCAAGGACAGTCACGATACAATGAGCAGTTCTTC. Its translation is CASSQGQSRYNEQFF.